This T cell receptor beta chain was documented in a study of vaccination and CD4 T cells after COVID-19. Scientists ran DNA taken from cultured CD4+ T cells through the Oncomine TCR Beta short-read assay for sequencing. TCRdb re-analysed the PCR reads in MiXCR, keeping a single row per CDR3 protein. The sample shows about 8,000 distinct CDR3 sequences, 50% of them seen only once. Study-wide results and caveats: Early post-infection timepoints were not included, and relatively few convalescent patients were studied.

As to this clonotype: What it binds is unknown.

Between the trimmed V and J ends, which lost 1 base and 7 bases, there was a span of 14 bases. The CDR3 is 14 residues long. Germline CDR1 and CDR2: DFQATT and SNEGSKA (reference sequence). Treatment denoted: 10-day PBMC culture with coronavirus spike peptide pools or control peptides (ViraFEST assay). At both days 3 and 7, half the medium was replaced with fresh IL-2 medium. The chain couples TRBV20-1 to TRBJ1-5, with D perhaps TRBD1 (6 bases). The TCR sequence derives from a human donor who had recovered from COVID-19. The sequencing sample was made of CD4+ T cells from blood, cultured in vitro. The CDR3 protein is CSARAGGGRQPQHF. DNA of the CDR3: TGCAGTGCTAGAGCCGGGGGCGGAAGACAGCCCCAGCATTTT.